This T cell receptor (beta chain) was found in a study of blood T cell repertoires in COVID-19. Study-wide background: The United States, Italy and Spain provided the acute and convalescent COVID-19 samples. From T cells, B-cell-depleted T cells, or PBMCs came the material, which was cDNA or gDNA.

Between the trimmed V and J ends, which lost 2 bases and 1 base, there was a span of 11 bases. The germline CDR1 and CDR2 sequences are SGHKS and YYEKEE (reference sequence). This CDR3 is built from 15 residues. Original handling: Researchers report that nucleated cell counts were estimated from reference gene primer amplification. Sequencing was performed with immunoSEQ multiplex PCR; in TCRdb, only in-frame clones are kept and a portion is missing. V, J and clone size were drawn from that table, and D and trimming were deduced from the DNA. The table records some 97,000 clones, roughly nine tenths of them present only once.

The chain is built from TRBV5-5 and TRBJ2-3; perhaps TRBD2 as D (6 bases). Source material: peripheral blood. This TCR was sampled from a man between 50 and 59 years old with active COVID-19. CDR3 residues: CASSFPLARTDTQYF. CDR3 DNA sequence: TGTGCCAGCAGCTTTCCCCTAGCGCGCACAGATACGCAGTATTTT.